This TCR beta chain was sequenced for a study of blood T cell repertoires in COVID-19. Germline CDR1 reads GTSNPN; CDR2 reads SVGIG (reference sequence). The V end lost 5 bases, the J end lost 4 bases, and 11 bases lay between the germline ends. The CDR3 consists of 12 residues. Clones were sequenced by immunoSEQ multiplex PCR, and TCRdb holds only the in-frame ones, with some missing. The table includes roughly 140,000 clones, around nine tenths detected once. The chain has TRBV30 and TRBJ1-2; possible D gene TRBD1, 5 bases. This clonotype was sampled from a human donor in a cohort sampled during active COVID-19. The sequenced sample was peripheral blood. DNA of the CDR3: TGTGCCTGGTCGAGGGGAGGCTATGGCTACACCTTC. It encodes CAWSRGGYGYTF.